This is a list of T cell receptor beta chains from one sample in a study of T cell responses to AZD1222 COVID-19 vaccine. TCRdb's copy holds only in-frame clones and misses some; the assay was immunoSEQ multiplex PCR. The sample holds 120,000 or so clones, over 80% seen once. Specimen: peripheral blood, collected on day 0 of AZD1222 vaccination. Every receptor here comes from an adult in good health. The conserved cysteine and the conserved F or W are not part of the CDR3 here.

>TRBV7-2
ASSLWGEQGAGYT
>TRBV27
ASSFGLNTEAF
>TRBV5-1
ASSSNGQGFSTDTQY
>TRBV5-5
ASSQLGQGNQPQH
>TRBV6-5
ASRQTVKNTEAF
>TRBV6-4
AQRPGQGYEQY
>TRBV19
ASRDRSEAF
>TRBV19
ASSPLAGAGVNEQF
>TRBV27
ASSDPASGRSGYT
>TRBV9
ASSVGGEETQY
>TRBV5-4
ASSLSSPYEQY
>TRBV29-1
SVERPGARKGELF
>TRBV5-1
ASSLTGNTEAF
>TRBV4-2
ASSQERTGLTEAF
>TRBV6-5
ASRQGTYGYT
>TRBV20-1
SASWGVRSGNTIY
>TRBV29-1
SVGDSIANYGYT
>TRBV11-3
ASSLDRASGRSDTQY
>TRBV10-3
AISPEPSNQPQH
>TRBV9
ASNLAGTITDTQY
>TRBV9
ASSVGGYTEAF
>TRBV7-3
ASSTGGGSGETQY
>TRBV28
ASSFYGSDSGANVLT
>TRBV27
ASSYLSGREVDEQF
>TRBV5-1
ASSRTSGITGELF
>TRBV7-9
ASSSFLGSYEQY
>TRBV28
ASRRGGPSGELF
>TRBV10-3
ATLAGGLAGETLLSGKY
>TRBV4-1
ASSQRTGGEQY
>TRBV11-2
ASSPGGSGGSSYNEQF
>TRBV28
ASSFSGHYYNEQF
>TRBV7-8
ASSHPEGRLSTDTQY
>TRBV7-3
ASSPLKGGYNEQF
>TRBV7-9
ASSLVPGGYT
>TRBV5-1
ASSAQGAETQY
>TRBV6-5
ASSPGQGREQY
>TRBV7-2
ASSRKSGTGTIGANVLT
>TRBV2
ASRVVGLATGELF
>TRBV7-9
ASSLGVTGDEQY
>TRBV4-2
ASSQVASESYEQY
>TRBV4-1
ASSQEPFSYEQY
>TRBV4-2
ASSQEFGLSSYEQY
>TRBV11-2
ASSSRLAISSYEQY
>TRBV5-4
ASSPGQGARGNTIY
>TRBV5-1
ASSLPGRGYGYT
>TRBV3-1/TRBV3-2
ASSDGQGFYQPQH
>TRBV27
ASSRLQGAEQF
>TRBV3-1/TRBV3-2
ASSQESGQEISDTQY
>TRBV10-3
AIRRNLNEKLF
>TRBV4-1
ASSQVNRGLLNSPLH
>TRBV5-1
ASSLAAGGSFLF
>TRBV5-1
ASSWAPGQGDGYT
>TRBV4-1
ASSQQGMNTEAF
>TRBV19
ASSIGQGRVQPQH
>TRBV10-3
AIGPRGYT
>TRBV5-1
ASSVGQGQGVYGYT
>TRBV28
ASSFWGEGNQPQH
>TRBV27
ASSFKVERRGNAGELF
>TRBV28
ASSSGTGHRYGYT
>TRBV9
ASSADPDQPQH